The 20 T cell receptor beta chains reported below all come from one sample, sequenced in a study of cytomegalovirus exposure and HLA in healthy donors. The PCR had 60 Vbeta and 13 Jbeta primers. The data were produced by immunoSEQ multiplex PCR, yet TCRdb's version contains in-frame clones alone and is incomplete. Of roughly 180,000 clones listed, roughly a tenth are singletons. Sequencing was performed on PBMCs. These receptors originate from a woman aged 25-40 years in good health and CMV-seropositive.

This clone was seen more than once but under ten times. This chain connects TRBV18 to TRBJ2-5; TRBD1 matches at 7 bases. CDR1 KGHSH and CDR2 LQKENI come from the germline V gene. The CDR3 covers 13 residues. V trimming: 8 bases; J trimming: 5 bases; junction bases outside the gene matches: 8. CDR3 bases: TGTGCCAGCCGACAGGGCCTGGCGGAGACCCAGTACTTC. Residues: CASRQGLAETQYF.

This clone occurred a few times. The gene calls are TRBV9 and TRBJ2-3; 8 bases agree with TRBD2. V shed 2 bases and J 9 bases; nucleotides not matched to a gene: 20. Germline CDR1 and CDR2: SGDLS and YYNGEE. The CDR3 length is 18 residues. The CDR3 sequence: CASSVSTLHSGMGGTQYF. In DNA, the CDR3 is TGTGCCAGCAGCGTCAGTACCCTCCATAGCGGGATGGGTGGCACGCAGTATTTT. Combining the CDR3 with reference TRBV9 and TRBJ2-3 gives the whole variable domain DSGVTQTPKHLITATGQRVTLRCSPRSGDLSVYWYQQSLDQGLQFLIQYYNGEERAKGNILERFSAQQFPDLHSELNLSSLELGDSALYFCASSVSTLHSGMGGTQYFGPGTRLTVL.

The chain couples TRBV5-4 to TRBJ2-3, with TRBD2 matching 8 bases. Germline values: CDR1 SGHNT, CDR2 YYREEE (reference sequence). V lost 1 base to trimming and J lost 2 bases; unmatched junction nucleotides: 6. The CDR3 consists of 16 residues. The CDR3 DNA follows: TGTGCCAGCAGCTTGTCCGAGCGGGGGTCCACAGATACGCAGTATTTT. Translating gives CASSLSERGSTDTQYF.

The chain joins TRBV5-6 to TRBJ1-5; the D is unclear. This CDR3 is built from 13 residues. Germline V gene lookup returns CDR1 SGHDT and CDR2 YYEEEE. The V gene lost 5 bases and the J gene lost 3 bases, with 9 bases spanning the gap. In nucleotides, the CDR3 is TGTGCCAGCAGTCGGGGTTACAATCAGCCCCAGCATTTT. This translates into CASSRGYNQPQHF.

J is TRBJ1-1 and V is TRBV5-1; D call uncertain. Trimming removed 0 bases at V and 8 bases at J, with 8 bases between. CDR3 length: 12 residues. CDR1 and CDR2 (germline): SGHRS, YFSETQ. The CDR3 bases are TGCGCCAGCAGCTTGGGGGTGCGGGAAGCTTTCTTT. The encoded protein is CASSLGVREAFF.

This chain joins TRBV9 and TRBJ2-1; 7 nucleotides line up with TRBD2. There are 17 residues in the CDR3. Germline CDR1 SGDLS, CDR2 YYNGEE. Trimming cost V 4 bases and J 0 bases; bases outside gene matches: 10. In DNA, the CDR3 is TGTGCCAGCAGCTCGCAACTAGCGTATCACTCCTACAATGAGCAGTTCTTC. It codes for CASSSQLAYHSYNEQFF.

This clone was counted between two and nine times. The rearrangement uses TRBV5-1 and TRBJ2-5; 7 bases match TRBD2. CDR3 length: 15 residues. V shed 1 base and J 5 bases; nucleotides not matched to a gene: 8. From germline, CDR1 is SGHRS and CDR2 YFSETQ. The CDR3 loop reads CASSLTPSGTETQYF. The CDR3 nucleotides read TGCGCCAGCAGCTTGACCCCCAGCGGGACGGAGACCCAGTACTTC.

The DNA of the CDR3 is TGTGCCAGCAGCCGGTGGCAGGGGACAGGGTACGCTCAGCCCCAGCATTTT. Amino acids: CASSRWQGTGYAQPQHF. This chain joins TRBV2 and TRBJ1-5; 9 positions agree with TRBD1. V lost 6 bases, J lost 6 bases, and 15 bases stayed unmatched. CDR1 and CDR2 from the germline V gene are SNHLY and FYNNEI. There are 17 residues in the CDR3.

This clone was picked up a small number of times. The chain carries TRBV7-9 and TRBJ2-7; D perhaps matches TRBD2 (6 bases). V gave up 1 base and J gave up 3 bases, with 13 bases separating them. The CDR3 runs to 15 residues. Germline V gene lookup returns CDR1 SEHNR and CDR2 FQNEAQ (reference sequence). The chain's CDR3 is CASSLDRAGSYEQYF. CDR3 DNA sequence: TGTGCCAGCAGCTTAGATCGAGCGGGTAGCTACGAGCAGTACTTC. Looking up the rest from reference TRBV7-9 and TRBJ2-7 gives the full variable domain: DTGVSQNPRHKITKRGQNVTFRCDPISEHNRLYWYRQTLGQGPEFLTYFQNEAQLEKSRLLSDRFSAERPKGSFSTLEIQRTEQGDSAMYLCASSLDRAGSYEQYFGPGTRLTVT.

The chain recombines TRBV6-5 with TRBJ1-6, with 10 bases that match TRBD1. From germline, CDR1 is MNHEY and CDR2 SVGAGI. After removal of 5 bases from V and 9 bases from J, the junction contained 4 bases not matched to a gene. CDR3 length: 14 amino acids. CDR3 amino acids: CASSRQGASSPLHF. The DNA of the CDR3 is TGTGCCAGCAGTAGACAGGGGGCTAGTTCACCCCTCCACTTT.

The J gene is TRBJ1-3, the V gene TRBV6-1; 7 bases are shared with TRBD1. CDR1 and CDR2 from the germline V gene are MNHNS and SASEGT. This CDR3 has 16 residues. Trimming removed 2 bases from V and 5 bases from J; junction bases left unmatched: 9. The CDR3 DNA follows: TGTGCCAGCAGTGAAAGCCGGGGACAGTATAGAAACACCATATATTTT. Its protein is CASSESRGQYRNTIYF.

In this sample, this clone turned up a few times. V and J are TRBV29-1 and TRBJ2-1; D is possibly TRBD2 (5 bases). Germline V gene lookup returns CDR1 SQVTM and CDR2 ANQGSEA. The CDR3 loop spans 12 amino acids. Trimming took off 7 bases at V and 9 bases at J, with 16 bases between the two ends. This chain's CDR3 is CSDGLYYGEQFF. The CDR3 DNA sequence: TGCAGCGACGGACTGTACTACGGTGAGCAGTTCTTC.

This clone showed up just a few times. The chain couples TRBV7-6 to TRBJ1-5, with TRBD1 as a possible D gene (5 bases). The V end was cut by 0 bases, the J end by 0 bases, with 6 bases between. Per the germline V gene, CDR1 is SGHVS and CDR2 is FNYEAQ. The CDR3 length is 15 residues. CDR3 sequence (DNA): TGTGCCAGCAGCTTAGCGGGGGGTAGCAATCAGCCCCAGCATTTT. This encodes CASSLAGGSNQPQHF.

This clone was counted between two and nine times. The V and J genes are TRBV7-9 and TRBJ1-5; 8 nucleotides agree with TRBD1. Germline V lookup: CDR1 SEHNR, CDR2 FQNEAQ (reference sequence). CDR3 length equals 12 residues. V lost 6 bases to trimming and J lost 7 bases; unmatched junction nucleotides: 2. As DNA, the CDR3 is TGTGCCAGCAGTCCAGGGGGCCAGCCCCAGCATTTT. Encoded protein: CASSPGGQPQHF.

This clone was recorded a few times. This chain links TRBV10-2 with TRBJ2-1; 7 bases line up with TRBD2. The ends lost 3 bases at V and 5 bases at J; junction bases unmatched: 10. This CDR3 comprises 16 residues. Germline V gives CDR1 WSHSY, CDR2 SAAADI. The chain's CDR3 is CASSDLRGGPHNEQFF. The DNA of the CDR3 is TGCGCCAGCAGTGACCTTAGGGGAGGGCCACACAATGAGCAGTTCTTC.

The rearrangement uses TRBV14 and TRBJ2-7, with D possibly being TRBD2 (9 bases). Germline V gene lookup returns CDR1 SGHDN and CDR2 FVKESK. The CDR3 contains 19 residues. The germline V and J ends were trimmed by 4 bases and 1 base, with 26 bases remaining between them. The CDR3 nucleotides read TGTGCCAGCAGCCCCCGGGACAGGAGACTAGCGGACAAATCCTACGAGCAGTACTTC. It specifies CASSPRDRRLADKSYEQYF.

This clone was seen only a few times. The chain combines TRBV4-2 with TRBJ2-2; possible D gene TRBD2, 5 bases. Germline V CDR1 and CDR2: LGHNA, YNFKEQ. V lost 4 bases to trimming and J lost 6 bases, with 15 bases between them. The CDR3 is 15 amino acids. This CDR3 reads CASSPRVGEPGELFF. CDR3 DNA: TGTGCCAGCAGCCCACGGGTCGGGGAACCCGGGGAGCTGTTTTTT.

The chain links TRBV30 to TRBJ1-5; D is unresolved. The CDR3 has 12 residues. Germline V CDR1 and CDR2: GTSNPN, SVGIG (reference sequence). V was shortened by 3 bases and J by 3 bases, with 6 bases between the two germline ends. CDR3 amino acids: CAWRQINQPQHF. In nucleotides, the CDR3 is TGTGCCTGGAGACAGATCAATCAGCCCCAGCATTTT.

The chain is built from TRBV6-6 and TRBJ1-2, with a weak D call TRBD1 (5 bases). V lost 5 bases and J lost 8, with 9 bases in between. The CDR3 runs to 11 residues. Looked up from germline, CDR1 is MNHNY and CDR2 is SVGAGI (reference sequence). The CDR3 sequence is CASSPWTGYTF. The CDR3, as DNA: TGTGCCAGCAGTCCGTGGACAGGCTACACCTTC.

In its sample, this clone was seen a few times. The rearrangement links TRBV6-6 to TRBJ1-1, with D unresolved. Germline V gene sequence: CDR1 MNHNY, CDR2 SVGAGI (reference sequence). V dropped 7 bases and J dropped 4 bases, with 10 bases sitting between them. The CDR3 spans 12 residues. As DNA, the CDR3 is TGTGCCAGCAAGGAGGGTACCACTGAAGCTTTCTTT. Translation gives CASKEGTTEAFF.